The rows below give T cell receptor beta chains drawn from one sample of a study of neoadjuvant nivolumab and ipilimumab in lung cancer. Sequenced by immunoSEQ multiplex PCR; TCRdb stores in-frame clones only, minus some. In the table there are 25,000 to 35,000 clones, over 75% of which are singletons. The sample here was peripheral blood, taken after neoadjuvant nivolumab, alone or with ipilimumab, at or shortly before surgery. The origin of the receptors is an adult with non-small cell lung cancer. The conserved cysteine and the conserved F or W are not part of the CDR3 here. The order of the fields is clone size, CDR3 length, D gene, V gene, CDR3 protein. A D gene is named only where the DNA matches it firmly. Only part of the rows carry a size: once, few, many, or a class if the clone is expanded.

clone size: once; CDR3 length: 13; D gene: -; V gene: TRBV29-1; CDR3 protein: SAPLWGSPHNEQF
clone size: -; CDR3 length: 11; D gene: TRBD1; V gene: TRBV7-9; CDR3 protein: ASSWTGGTEAF
clone size: -; CDR3 length: 13; D gene: -; V gene: TRBV7-2; CDR3 protein: ASSLLAAPQETQY
clone size: -; CDR3 length: 12; D gene: -; V gene: TRBV2; CDR3 protein: ASSEASVGSEQY
clone size: -; CDR3 length: 11; D gene: TRBD1; V gene: TRBV6-1; CDR3 protein: ASRPPQGARRY
clone size: -; CDR3 length: 11; D gene: -; V gene: TRBV2; CDR3 protein: ASSKGHGNTIY
clone size: -; CDR3 length: 12; D gene: TRBD2; V gene: TRBV2; CDR3 protein: ASISPSGTDTQY
clone size: -; CDR3 length: 14; D gene: TRBD2; V gene: TRBV7-3; CDR3 protein: ASSEGGGGAADTQY
clone size: -; CDR3 length: 14; D gene: -; V gene: TRBV5-5; CDR3 protein: ASSLAGGLSTYEQY
clone size: once; CDR3 length: 12; D gene: TRBD1; V gene: TRBV5-4; CDR3 protein: ASSLGQGGYEQY
clone size: -; CDR3 length: 12; D gene: -; V gene: TRBV5-5; CDR3 protein: ASSLSPRDQPQH
clone size: -; CDR3 length: 10; D gene: -; V gene: TRBV5-8; CDR3 protein: ASRDWNQPQH
clone size: once; CDR3 length: 11; D gene: -; V gene: TRBV28; CDR3 protein: ASSPLTVYEQY
clone size: -; CDR3 length: 13; D gene: -; V gene: TRBV7-9; CDR3 protein: ASSLGGTPKETQY
clone size: few; CDR3 length: 12; D gene: -; V gene: TRBV2; CDR3 protein: ASSADPRADTQY
clone size: once; CDR3 length: 13; D gene: TRBD1; V gene: TRBV5-1; CDR3 protein: ASSLEGRGISPLH
clone size: -; CDR3 length: 14; D gene: TRBD2; V gene: TRBV10-3; CDR3 protein: ALPGRTSGNTDTQY
clone size: -; CDR3 length: 12; D gene: -; V gene: TRBV5-1; CDR3 protein: ASRVADSNQPQH
clone size: -; CDR3 length: 13; D gene: -; V gene: TRBV25-1; CDR3 protein: ASSVGGLGTDTQY
clone size: -; CDR3 length: 11; D gene: -; V gene: TRBV11-3; CDR3 protein: ASSLDRKETQY
clone size: -; CDR3 length: 12; D gene: TRBD1; V gene: TRBV9; CDR3 protein: ASSVGTGVSPLH
clone size: -; CDR3 length: 13; D gene: TRBD1; V gene: TRBV7-3; CDR3 protein: ASSAQGAGTYEQY
clone size: -; CDR3 length: 13; D gene: -; V gene: TRBV2; CDR3 protein: ASSGRQIVDSPLH
clone size: -; CDR3 length: 14; D gene: TRBD2; V gene: TRBV4-2; CDR3 protein: ASSRKLAGDGETQY
clone size: -; CDR3 length: 13; D gene: -; V gene: TRBV6-5; CDR3 protein: ASSYSVTNTGELF
clone size: -; CDR3 length: 13; D gene: -; V gene: TRBV7-2; CDR3 protein: ASSYGLRNQETQY
clone size: -; CDR3 length: 10; D gene: -; V gene: TRBV5-1; CDR3 protein: ASSPVGNEQF
clone size: -; CDR3 length: 13; D gene: -; V gene: TRBV5-1; CDR3 protein: ASSEVPTSGYGYT
clone size: -; CDR3 length: 10; D gene: -; V gene: TRBV19; CDR3 protein: ASCRRGVEAF
clone size: -; CDR3 length: 9; D gene: -; V gene: TRBV11-2; CDR3 protein: ASSFTGELF
clone size: -; CDR3 length: 12; D gene: -; V gene: TRBV15; CDR3 protein: ATSRGTVGNTIY
clone size: -; CDR3 length: 12; D gene: -; V gene: TRBV2; CDR3 protein: ASRGGGENTEAF
clone size: -; CDR3 length: 13; D gene: TRBD2; V gene: TRBV7-9; CDR3 protein: ASSLRTSGGDEQF
clone size: -; CDR3 length: 12; D gene: -; V gene: TRBV2; CDR3 protein: ASSEWLEGTEAF
clone size: once; CDR3 length: 13; D gene: TRBD2; V gene: TRBV7-3; CDR3 protein: ASSPGTSGGITQY
clone size: -; CDR3 length: 13; D gene: -; V gene: TRBV11-3; CDR3 protein: ASSYGDPNTGELF
clone size: -; CDR3 length: 10; D gene: -; V gene: TRBV6-5; CDR3 protein: ASSYGAREAF
clone size: -; CDR3 length: 14; D gene: TRBD1; V gene: TRBV14; CDR3 protein: ASSKVTGAGTGELF
clone size: -; CDR3 length: 12; D gene: TRBD2; V gene: TRBV9; CDR3 protein: ASSASGGASEQY
clone size: once; CDR3 length: 15; D gene: TRBD2; V gene: TRBV7-2; CDR3 protein: ASSLPGLAGDTDTQY
clone size: -; CDR3 length: 13; D gene: -; V gene: TRBV11-3; CDR3 protein: ASSLGSAGFYEQY
clone size: -; CDR3 length: 12; D gene: TRBD1; V gene: TRBV5-1; CDR3 protein: ASSLWTGPHEQY
clone size: -; CDR3 length: 12; D gene: -; V gene: TRBV5-6; CDR3 protein: ASSLVGAQETQY
clone size: -; CDR3 length: 11; D gene: -; V gene: TRBV6-5; CDR3 protein: ASRGGVGQPQH
clone size: -; CDR3 length: 14; D gene: -; V gene: TRBV7-9; CDR3 protein: ASSPHAGMGDYGYT
clone size: -; CDR3 length: 14; D gene: TRBD2; V gene: TRBV10-3; CDR3 protein: AISPGLAGGTYEQY
clone size: -; CDR3 length: 13; D gene: -; V gene: TRBV7-2; CDR3 protein: ASSRRGDSGNTIY
clone size: -; CDR3 length: 12; D gene: -; V gene: TRBV6-6; CDR3 protein: VSSRTTMNQPQH
clone size: -; CDR3 length: 14; D gene: -; V gene: TRBV5-1; CDR3 protein: ASSLIGTHSGNTIY
clone size: once; CDR3 length: 12; D gene: TRBD1; V gene: TRBV5-1; CDR3 protein: ASSSGTGTGELF
clone size: once; CDR3 length: 12; D gene: TRBD2; V gene: TRBV4-1; CDR3 protein: ASSTGLRTDTQY
clone size: -; CDR3 length: 15; D gene: TRBD2; V gene: TRBV18; CDR3 protein: ASSLLMGLASTGELF
clone size: -; CDR3 length: 14; D gene: -; V gene: TRBV7-5; CDR3 protein: VRSFPLRGLYTEAF
clone size: -; CDR3 length: 15; D gene: TRBD2; V gene: TRBV15; CDR3 protein: ATSREGLARPTDTQY
clone size: -; CDR3 length: 12; D gene: TRBD1; V gene: TRBV7-9; CDR3 protein: ASSLQQGGTEAF
clone size: -; CDR3 length: 11; D gene: -; V gene: TRBV7-2; CDR3 protein: ASRQAAGREQF
clone size: -; CDR3 length: 9; D gene: -; V gene: TRBV2; CDR3 protein: ASSRSYEQY
clone size: -; CDR3 length: 11; D gene: TRBD1; V gene: TRBV7-9; CDR3 protein: ASSLETGYEQY
clone size: few; CDR3 length: 13; D gene: -; V gene: TRBV6-5; CDR3 protein: ASARASSYNSPLH
clone size: -; CDR3 length: 13; D gene: TRBD2; V gene: TRBV11-2; CDR3 protein: ASSHGLAATGELF